The clone carrying this TCR beta chain was picked up one time. Its antigen is as yet unknown. This specimen comes from a study of cytomegalovirus exposure and HLA in healthy donors. Vbeta (60) and Jbeta (13) primers were used in the PCR. Sequencing used immunoSEQ multiplex PCR; TCRdb keeps in-frame clones, though not all of them. The sample comprises about 200,000 clones, approximately 80% of which are singletons, and less than 2% rests with the top ten. The study's findings and limits: Reports described diagnosis of cytomegalovirus status by the classifier as highly specific and sensitive. Per a prior analysis, the majority of TCR beta V segments were productive roughly 87% or roughly 30% of the time. Roughly uniform depth of sequencing across donors was assumed in presence/absence analyses.

Germline assignment: CDR1 MNHNS and CDR2 SASEGT. The CDR3 sequence is 15 residues long. V shed 3 bases and J shed 2 bases, with 14 bases lying between them. The TCR comes from a man in his fifties or sixties in good health and CMV-seronegative. Specimen: PBMCs. V and J are TRBV6-1 and TRBJ2-7; D not resolved. The CDR3 DNA is TGTGCCAGCAGTGAGGGCCCCACGGCTGCCTACGAGCAGTACTTC. Encoded protein: CASSEGPTAAYEQYF.